These 24 T cell receptor beta chains were all obtained from the same sample, sequenced in a study of T cell changes during pregnancy in multiple sclerosis. Profiled with immunoSEQ multiplex PCR; TCRdb holds only in-frame clones, not every one. The profile shows about 120,000 clones, 93% of them singletons. The material was peripheral blood, obtained before pregnancy. The receptor set was obtained from a female donor with multiple sclerosis, enrolled in a pregnancy study.

V usage is TRBV19 and J usage is TRBJ2-6, with 8 bases matching TRBD1. V gave up 5 bases and J gave up 3 bases; unmatched junction bases: 6. CDR1 is LNHDA, CDR2 SQIVND, per germline (reference sequence). The CDR3 is 16 amino acids. CDR3 in amino acids: CASSATGVDGANVLTF. CDR3 sequence (DNA): TGTGCCAGTAGTGCGACAGGGGTGGATGGGGCCAACGTCCTGACTTTC.

In its sample, this clone was seen once. V is TRBV19 and J is TRBJ2-2; D call uncertain. CDR3 length equals 15 residues. Trimming removed 7 bases at V and 2 bases at J, with 14 bases between. Per the germline V gene, CDR1 is LNHDA and CDR2 is SQIVND (reference sequence). CDR3 bases: TGTGCCAGTATTTACACATCCTTAAACACCGGGGAGCTGTTTTTT. Encoded protein: CASIYTSLNTGELFF.

The chain recombines TRBV15 with TRBJ2-1; possibly TRBD2 for D (6 bases). The germline V gene has CDR1 LNHNV and CDR2 YYDKDF (reference sequence). The CDR3 has 16 amino acids. Deletions cut 1 base from V and 7 bases from J, with 17 bases between. The CDR3 region has the DNA TGTGCCACCAGCAGAGCTCAACTAGCTAGCGTTAATGAGCAGTTCTTC. Translating it yields CATSRAQLASVNEQFF.

V and J are TRBV14 and TRBJ2-1; D perhaps matches TRBD1 (6 bases). The V gene lost 7 bases and the J gene lost 2 bases, with 18 bases spanning the gap. Germline loops: CDR1 SGHDN, CDR2 FVKESK. The CDR3 consists of 16 residues. The CDR3 nucleotides are TGTGCCAGCACCGTGGGCGTGGGGGCCACCTACAATGAGCAGTTCTTC. It yields the protein CASTVGVGATYNEQFF.

The V gene is TRBV5-1, the J gene TRBJ1-5, with no clear D. Per the germline V gene, CDR1 is SGHRS and CDR2 is YFSETQ. Trimming left V 0 bases short and J 7 bases short, with 14 bases between. This CDR3 has 15 amino acids. The CDR3 nucleotides read TGCGCCAGCAGCTTGGCTGGGGAGGGAAGGCAGCCCCAGCATTTT. This sequence encodes CASSLAGEGRQPQHF.

In its sample, this clone was seen once. This chain links TRBV9 with TRBJ2-5; 14 bases are shared with TRBD2. The V gene end was trimmed by 0 bases and the J gene end by 5 bases; junction bases not matched to a gene: 6. The germline V gene encodes CDR1 SGDLS and CDR2 YYNGEE. This CDR3 region has 17 residues. CDR3 amino acids: CASSVGGTSGGGETQYF. CDR3 sequence (DNA): TGTGCCAGCAGCGTAGGTGGGACTAGCGGGGGAGGGGAGACCCAGTACTTC.

The gene calls are TRBV19 and TRBJ2-7; 8 bases are shared with TRBD2. The CDR3 extends over 16 amino acids. Germline V gives CDR1 LNHDA, CDR2 SQIVND (reference sequence). Unmatched junction bases numbered 12, after V lost 4 bases and J lost 4 bases. CDR3 sequence: CASSTPAGGERYEQYF. CDR3 DNA: TGTGCCAGTAGTACCCCCGCGGGGGGCGAAAGGTACGAGCAGTACTTC.

The chain has TRBV16 and TRBJ2-2; the D gene is possibly TRBD2 (5 bases). The CDR3 has 15 amino acids. Germline V lookup: CDR1 KGHSY, CDR2 FQNENV. V lost 4 bases and J 0 bases, leaving 9 bases between the germline ends. The CDR3 DNA is TGTGCCAGCAGCCCTACTAGGGCGAACACCGGGGAGCTGTTTTTT. Translation: CASSPTRANTGELFF.

V is TRBV30 and J is TRBJ2-7; maybe TRBD2 (5 bases). V was pared by 5 bases and J by 4 bases, with 9 bases between. Looked up from germline, CDR1 is GTSNPN and CDR2 is SVGIG (reference sequence). The CDR3 spans 11 residues. In DNA form, the CDR3 reads TGTGCCTGGGCTAGCCAGTACGAGCAGTACTTC. Translating gives CAWASQYEQYF.

V gene TRBV5-1 combines with J gene TRBJ2-5, with 8 bases matching TRBD2. From germline, CDR1 is SGHRS and CDR2 YFSETQ. V lost 2 bases to trimming and J lost 2 bases; unmatched junction nucleotides: 5. The CDR3 spans 15 residues. The CDR3 DNA reads as TGCGCCAGCAGCTTTACGCGGGGGGATCAAGAGACCCAGTACTTC. It specifies CASSFTRGDQETQYF.

The genes are TRBV2 and TRBJ2-7; 9 nucleotides align to TRBD2. The CDR3 runs 15 residues. The germline CDR1 and CDR2 sequences are SNHLY and FYNNEI. Trimming at V came to 2 bases and at J to 5 bases, leaving 7 bases not matched to a gene. CDR3 sequence reads: CASSEFGGRANEQYF. CDR3 coding DNA: TGTGCCAGCAGTGAATTTGGCGGGAGGGCAAACGAGCAGTACTTC. The full variable domain, completed using reference TRBV2 and TRBJ2-7, is EPEVTQTPSHQVTQMGQEVILRCVPISNHLYFYWYRQILGQKVEFLVSFYNNEISEKSEIFDDQFSVERPDGSNFTLKIRSTKLEDSAMYFCASSEFGGRANEQYFGPGTRLTVT.

The chain recombines TRBV11-3 with TRBJ1-1; TRBD1 matches 9 bases. The CDR3 totals 12 residues. Germline V CDR1 and CDR2: SGHNT, YENEEA. The ends lost 7 bases at V and 6 bases at J; junction bases unmatched: 3. In DNA form, the CDR3 reads TGTGCCAGCAAGGGACAGGGCCCTGAAGCTTTCTTT. Translated, it gives CASKGQGPEAFF.

The rearrangement joins TRBV7-6 to TRBJ1-1; 7 bases align to TRBD1. Germline values: CDR1 SGHVS, CDR2 FNYEAQ. The CDR3 is made up of 13 amino acids. J was trimmed by 6 bases and V by 5 bases; bases with no gene match: 6. The CDR3 DNA reads TGTGCCAGCAGCCCCACGACAGGGTCTGAAGCTTTCTTT. Residues: CASSPTTGSEAFF.

The gene calls are TRBV5-4 and TRBJ2-5; maybe TRBD2 (6 bases). The CDR3 extends over 14 amino acids. CDR1 SGHNT and CDR2 YYREEE come from the germline V gene (reference sequence). Deletions cut 2 bases from V and 2 bases from J, with 10 bases between. CDR3 nucleotides: TGTGCCAGCAGCTTTGGACTATCTCAAGAGACCCAGTACTTC. Translation gives CASSFGLSQETQYF.

CDR3 amino acids: CASSPRGKPSTDTQYF. CDR3 bases: TGTGCCAGCAGCCCTCGGGGAAAACCTAGCACAGATACGCAGTATTTT. This chain connects TRBV9 to TRBJ2-3; D is perhaps TRBD2 (5 bases). V was clipped by 4 bases and J by 0 bases, with 15 bases between them. The CDR3 is 16 amino acids. Germline CDR1 is SGDLS and CDR2 is YYNGEE.

In its sample, this clone was seen once. The rearrangement joins TRBV5-1 to TRBJ2-1; 11 nucleotides align to TRBD2. Per germline, CDR1 SGHRS and CDR2 YFSETQ. The J segment lost 10 bases and the V segment lost 3 bases, leaving 9 bases of the junction unmatched. The CDR3 extends over 15 amino acids. The CDR3 bases are TGCGCCAGCAGCTCGGCGGTAGCGGGAGGGCGGGAGCAGTTCTTC. Translated: CASSSAVAGGREQFF.

In its sample, this clone was seen once. The junction departs from germline at one end; a sequencing error may be responsible. This rearrangement joins TRBV6-5 to TRBJ2-1, with 8 bases fitting TRBD1. The CDR3 totals 13 residues. The germline CDR1 and CDR2 sequences are MNHEY and SVGAGI. The CDR3 loop reads CASSRTGNNGQFF. The CDR3, as DNA: TGTGCCAGCAGTCGGACAGGGAACAATGGGCAGTTCTTC.

The gene calls are TRBV19 and TRBJ1-1; D gene unclear. Germline V gene lookup returns CDR1 LNHDA and CDR2 SQIVND (reference sequence). The V and J ends lost 6 bases and 1 base respectively, with 9 bases between them. The CDR3 extends over 13 amino acids. CDR3 nucleotide sequence: TGTGCCAGTAGCCTAAGTCGGAACACTGAAGCTTTCTTT. Its protein product is CASSLSRNTEAFF. The variable domain in full, with the rest retrieved from reference TRBV19 and TRBJ1-1, is DGGITQSPKYLFRKEGQNVTLSCEQNLNHDAMYWYRQDPGQGLRLIYYSQIVNDFQKGDIAEGYSVSREKKESFPLTVTSAQKNPTAFYLCASSLSRNTEAFFGQGTRLTVV.

The gene calls are TRBV29-1 and TRBJ2-1; 9 positions agree with TRBD1. CDR1 is SQVTM, CDR2 ANQGSEA, per germline. The CDR3 consists of 13 residues. Trimming took 6 bases from V and 6 from J; bases not matched to a gene: 6. This CDR3 reads CSVGQGRRNEQFF. As DNA, the CDR3 is TGCAGCGTCGGACAGGGGCGACGCAATGAGCAGTTCTTC.

The genes are TRBV6-6 and TRBJ1-2; a weak D match, TRBD1 (5 bases). The CDR3 extends over 15 amino acids. Per germline, CDR1 MNHNY and CDR2 SVGAGI (reference sequence). V was trimmed by 7 bases and J by 5 bases, leaving 20 bases between them. The CDR3 spells CASTRGREGSYGYTF. CDR3 in DNA: TGTGCCAGCACGAGGGGTAGGGAGGGGTCGTATGGCTACACCTTC.

J is TRBJ2-7 and V is TRBV5-8; D call uncertain. The germline CDR1 and CDR2 sequences are SGHTS and YDEGEE. This CDR3 has 13 residues. Trimming pared 2 bases from V and 4 bases from J, leaving 10 bases between. CDR3 sequence reads: CASSLRRVYEQYF. The CDR3, as DNA: TGTGCCAGCAGCTTACGACGGGTTTACGAGCAGTACTTC.

The chain couples TRBV4-1 to TRBJ2-1; a possible D gene is TRBD1 (6 bases). Germline CDR1 and CDR2: MGHRA and YSYEKL. The V gene lost 4 bases and the J gene lost 7 bases, with 11 bases spanning the gap. This CDR3 contains 13 residues. The CDR3 coding sequence is TGCGCCAGCAGCCGTTACCAGGGGAATGAGCAGTTCTTC. Encoded protein: CASSRYQGNEQFF.

The gene calls are TRBV11-2 and TRBJ1-2, with 8 bases that match TRBD1. V was pared by 5 bases and J by 9 bases, with 8 bases of the junction left unmatched. CDR1 SGHAT and CDR2 FQNNGV come from the germline V gene. The CDR3 has 13 amino acids. CDR3 protein: CASSRGQERSYTF. The CDR3 DNA sequence: TGTGCCAGCAGCCGGGGACAGGAAAGGAGCTACACCTTC.

In regard to this clone: Other DNA sequences in this specimen translate into the identical CDR3. This chain links TRBV9 with TRBJ2-7, with TRBD2 matching over 7 bases. CDR1 and CDR2 from the germline V gene are SGDLS and YYNGEE. The ends lost 0 bases at V and 5 bases at J; junction bases unmatched: 5. The CDR3 loop spans 14 amino acids. This chain's CDR3 is CASSVGAGLNEQYF. DNA for the CDR3: TGTGCCAGCAGCGTAGGAGCGGGATTAAACGAGCAGTACTTC.